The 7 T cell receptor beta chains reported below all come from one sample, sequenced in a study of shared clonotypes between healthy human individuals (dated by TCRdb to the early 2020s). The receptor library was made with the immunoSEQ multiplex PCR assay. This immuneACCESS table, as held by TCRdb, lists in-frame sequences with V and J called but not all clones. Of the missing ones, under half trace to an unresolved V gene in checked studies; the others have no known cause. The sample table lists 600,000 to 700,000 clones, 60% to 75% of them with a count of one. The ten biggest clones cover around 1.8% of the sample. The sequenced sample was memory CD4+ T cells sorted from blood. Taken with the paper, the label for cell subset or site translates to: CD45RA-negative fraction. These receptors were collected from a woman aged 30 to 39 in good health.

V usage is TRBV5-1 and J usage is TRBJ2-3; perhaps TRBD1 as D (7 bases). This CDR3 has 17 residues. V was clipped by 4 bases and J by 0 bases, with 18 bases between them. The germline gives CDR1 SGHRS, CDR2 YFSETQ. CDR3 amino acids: CASSTGVSGQSTDTQYF. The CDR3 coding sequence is TGCGCCAGCAGCACAGGGGTTAGCGGACAAAGCACAGATACGCAGTATTTT.

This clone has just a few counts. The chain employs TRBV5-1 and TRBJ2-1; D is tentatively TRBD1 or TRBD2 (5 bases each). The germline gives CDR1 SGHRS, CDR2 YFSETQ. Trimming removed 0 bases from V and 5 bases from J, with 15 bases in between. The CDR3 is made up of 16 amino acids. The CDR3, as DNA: TGCGCCAGCAGCTTGGATGCCCCTTGGGGGAACAATGAGCAGTTCTTC. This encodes CASSLDAPWGNNEQFF. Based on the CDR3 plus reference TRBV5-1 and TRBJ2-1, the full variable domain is KAGVTQTPRYLIKTRGQQVTLSCSPISGHRSVSWYQQTPGQGLQFLFEYFSETQRNKGNFPGRFSGRQFSNSRSEMNVSTLELGDSALYLCASSLDAPWGNNEQFFGPGTRLTVL.

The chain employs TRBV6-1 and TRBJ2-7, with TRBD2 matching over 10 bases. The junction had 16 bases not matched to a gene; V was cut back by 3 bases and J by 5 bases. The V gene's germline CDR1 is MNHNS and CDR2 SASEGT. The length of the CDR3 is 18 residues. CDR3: CASSDIRASGRFSHEQYF. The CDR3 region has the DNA TGTGCCAGCAGTGATATTAGGGCTAGCGGGAGATTTAGCCACGAGCAGTACTTC.

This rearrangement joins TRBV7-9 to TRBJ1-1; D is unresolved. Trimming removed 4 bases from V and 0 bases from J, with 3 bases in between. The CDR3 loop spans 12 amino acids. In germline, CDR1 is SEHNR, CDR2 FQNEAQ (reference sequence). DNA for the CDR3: TGTGCCAGCAGCTCAGTGAACACTGAAGCTTTCTTT. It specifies CASSSVNTEAFF.

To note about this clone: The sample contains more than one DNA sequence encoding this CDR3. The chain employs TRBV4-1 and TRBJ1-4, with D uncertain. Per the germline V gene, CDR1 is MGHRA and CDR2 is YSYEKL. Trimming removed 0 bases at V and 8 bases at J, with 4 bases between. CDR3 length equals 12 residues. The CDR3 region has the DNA TGCGCCAGCAGCCAAGAGGGAGAAAAACTGTTTTTT. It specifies CASSQEGEKLFF.

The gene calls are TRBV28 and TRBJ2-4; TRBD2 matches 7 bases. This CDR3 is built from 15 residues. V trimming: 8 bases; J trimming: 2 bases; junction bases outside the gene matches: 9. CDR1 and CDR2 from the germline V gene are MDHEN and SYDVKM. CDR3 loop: CASSGRGATKNIQYF. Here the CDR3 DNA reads TGTGCCAGCTCAGGGAGGGGTGCGACCAAAAACATTCAGTACTTC.

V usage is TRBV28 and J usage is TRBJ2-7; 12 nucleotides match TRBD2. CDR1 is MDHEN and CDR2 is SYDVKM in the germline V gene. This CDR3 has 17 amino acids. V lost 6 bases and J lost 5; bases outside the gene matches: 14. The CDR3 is CASSPYGLAGRVNEQYF. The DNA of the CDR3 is TGTGCCAGCAGCCCCTATGGACTAGCGGGGCGAGTGAACGAGCAGTACTTC.